This entry is about one T cell receptor (beta chain). Authors' analysis steps: Quantification of nucleated cells was approximated via reference gene primer amplification. The protocol was immunoSEQ multiplex PCR, while the TCRdb copy is restricted to in-frame clones and leaves out a portion. V and J calls and clone size come straight from that table; D and trimming were deduced from the DNA. The sample consists of about 210,000 clones, around 92% of them appearing once. This CDR3 has 12 amino acids. From germline, CDR1 is MNHNY and CDR2 SVGAGI (reference sequence). Trimming stripped 5 bases from V and 4 bases from J, with 6 bases between. This entry comes from a study of blood T cell repertoires in COVID-19. Study overall: COVID-19 samples from acute and convalescent phases originated in the United States, Italy and Spain. PBMCs, B-cell-depleted T cells, or T cells provided the cDNA or gDNA that made up the material.

V and J are TRBV6-6 and TRBJ1-5; unclear D gene. The TCR originated in a man aged 25 to 40 with acute or convalescent COVID-19. Sequences were obtained from peripheral blood. The CDR3 DNA is TGTGCCAGCAGTAAACAGAATCAGCCCCAGCATTTT. It specifies CASSKQNQPQHF.